Listed here are 10 T cell receptor beta chains from one sample, sequenced in a study of OX40 agonist ivuxolimab in advanced cancers. Method: immunoSEQ multiplex PCR; TCRdb's copy keeps in-frame clones and lacks some. The repertoire holds more than 85,000 clones, with more than 70% as singletons. This sample comprised CD4+ or CD8+ T cells sorted from blood, obtained in a trial of the OX40 agonist ivuxolimab. The receptors shown here come from an adult with an advanced solid tumor such as melanoma, head and neck, liver or kidney cancer.

J is TRBJ1-2 and V is TRBV19; D unclear. V lost 8 bases to trimming and J lost 2 bases, with 18 bases between them. CDR1 and CDR2 (germline): LNHDA, SQIVND (reference sequence). CDR3 size: 15 residues. The CDR3 is CASATAEGTNYGYTF. In nucleotides, the CDR3 is TGTGCCAGTGCAACCGCGGAGGGCACCAACTATGGCTACACCTTC.

The chain has TRBV19 and TRBJ2-7; 8 positions match TRBD1. The CDR3 spans 15 residues. Germline V CDR1 and CDR2: LNHDA, SQIVND (reference sequence). Unmatched junction bases numbered 10, after V lost 6 bases and J lost 3 bases. CDR3 coding DNA: TGTGCCAGTAGCGTGAACCTGGACAGGGTCTACGAGCAGTACTTC. This encodes CASSVNLDRVYEQYF.

The rearrangement uses TRBV6-5 and TRBJ2-7, with TRBD2 as a possible D gene (5 bases). There are 14 residues in the CDR3. V lost 6 bases to trimming and J lost 3 bases, with 15 bases between them. CDR1 is MNHEY and CDR2 is SVGAGI in the germline V gene. The CDR3 loop reads CASSPPPGNYEQYF. DNA for the CDR3: TGTGCCAGCAGCCCCCCCCCGGGGAACTACGAGCAGTACTTC.

This clone was seen just once. This chain joins TRBV11-2 and TRBJ2-2; D not resolved. Looked up from germline, CDR1 is SGHAT and CDR2 is FQNNGV. The length of the CDR3 is 13 residues. V lost 2 bases and J lost 3, with 4 bases in between. This CDR3 is CASSLRYTGELFF. The CDR3 nucleotides are TGTGCCAGCAGCTTAAGATACACCGGGGAGCTGTTTTTT.

This sequence joins TRBV6-4 and TRBJ1-1; D gene ambiguous. The germline V gene has CDR1 MRHNA and CDR2 SNTAGT. V dropped 4 bases and J dropped 1 base, with 7 bases sitting between them. CDR3 length: 13 residues. As DNA, the CDR3 is TGTGCCAGCAGTGTTGAGACGAACACTGAAGCTTTCTTT. Its protein product is CASSVETNTEAFF.

This clone has just a few counts. This rearrangement joins TRBV5-4 to TRBJ1-5; no clear D gene. Germline V gene data show CDR1 as SGHNT and CDR2 as YYREEE (reference sequence). V shed 0 bases and J shed 7 bases, with 5 bases lying between them. The CDR3 is 12 amino acids. The CDR3 reads CASSLEGQPQHF. DNA of the CDR3: TGTGCCAGCAGCTTGGAAGGGCAGCCCCAGCATTTT.

V gene TRBV19 combines with J gene TRBJ1-4; D remains unclear. This CDR3 region has 16 residues. Per germline, CDR1 LNHDA and CDR2 SQIVND (reference sequence). The V and J ends lost 4 bases and 4 bases respectively, with 16 bases between them. Here the CDR3 reads CASSKPGKGDNEKLFF. The CDR3 DNA sequence: TGTGCCAGTAGTAAACCAGGAAAGGGTGATAATGAAAAACTGTTTTTT.

The gene calls are TRBV7-2 and TRBJ1-3; no clear D gene. This CDR3 is 16 amino acids long. Germline values: CDR1 SGHTA, CDR2 FQGNSA. The V gene lost 5 bases and the J gene lost 2 bases, with 16 bases spanning the gap. CDR3 DNA: TGTGCCAGCAGCCACTTTCCAAAAGCTGCTGGAAACACCATATATTTT. Protein product: CASSHFPKAAGNTIYF.

The chain recombines TRBV7-2 with TRBJ1-3; D is uncertain. This CDR3 spans 16 amino acids. V dropped 1 base and J dropped 0 bases, with 10 bases sitting between them. Germline values: CDR1 SGHTA, CDR2 FQGNSA. The CDR3 sequence: CASSLGSLNSGNTIYF. CDR3 nucleotides: TGTGCCAGCAGCTTAGGTAGCCTAAACTCTGGAAACACCATATATTTT.

The chain uses TRBV2 and TRBJ2-2; 10 positions agree with TRBD1. V lost 7 bases to trimming and J lost 2 bases; unmatched junction nucleotides: 4. CDR3 length: 15 residues. Germline loops: CDR1 SNHLY, CDR2 FYNNEI. CDR3 amino acids: CASIWDRGNTGELFF. In nucleotides, the CDR3 is TGTGCCAGCATATGGGACAGGGGAAACACCGGGGAGCTGTTTTTT.